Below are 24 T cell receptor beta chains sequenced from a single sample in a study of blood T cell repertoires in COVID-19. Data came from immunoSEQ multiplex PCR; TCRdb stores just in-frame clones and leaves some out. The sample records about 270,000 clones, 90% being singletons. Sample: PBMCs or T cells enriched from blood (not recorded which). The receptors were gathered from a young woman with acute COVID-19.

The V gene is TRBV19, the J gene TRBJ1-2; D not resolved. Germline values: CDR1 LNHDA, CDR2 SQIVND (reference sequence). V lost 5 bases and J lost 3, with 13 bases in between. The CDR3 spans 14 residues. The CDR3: CASSGSGNDYGYTF. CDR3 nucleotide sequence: TGTGCCAGTAGTGGGTCAGGAAATGACTATGGCTACACCTTC. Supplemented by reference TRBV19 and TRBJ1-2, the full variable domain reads DGGITQSPKYLFRKEGQNVTLSCEQNLNHDAMYWYRQDPGQGLRLIYYSQIVNDFQKGDIAEGYSVSREKKESFPLTVTSAQKNPTAFYLCASSGSGNDYGYTFGSGTRLTVV.

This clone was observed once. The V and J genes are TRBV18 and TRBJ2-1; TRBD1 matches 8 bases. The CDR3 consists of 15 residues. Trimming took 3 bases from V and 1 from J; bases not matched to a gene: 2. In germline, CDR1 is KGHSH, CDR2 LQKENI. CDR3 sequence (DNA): TGTGCCAGCTCACCGAGGACAGGGTCCTACAATGAGCAGTTCTTC. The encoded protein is CASSPRTGSYNEQFF.

The CDR3 protein is CASTETGSWSPLHF. The CDR3 DNA reads as TGTGCCAGCACCGAGACAGGGTCTTGGTCACCCCTCCACTTT. J is TRBJ1-6 and V is TRBV28; 7 bases line up with TRBD1. Germline CDR1 reads MDHEN; CDR2 reads SYDVKM. The CDR3 is 14 residues long. Trimming removed 7 bases from V and 10 bases from J; junction bases left unmatched: 10. The full variable domain, its missing parts supplied by reference TRBV28 and TRBJ1-6, is DVKVTQSSRYLVKRTGEKVFLECVQDMDHENMFWYRQDPGLGLRLIYFSYDVKMKEKGDIPEGYSVSREKKERFSLILESASTNQTSMYLCASTETGSWSPLHFGNGTRLTVT.

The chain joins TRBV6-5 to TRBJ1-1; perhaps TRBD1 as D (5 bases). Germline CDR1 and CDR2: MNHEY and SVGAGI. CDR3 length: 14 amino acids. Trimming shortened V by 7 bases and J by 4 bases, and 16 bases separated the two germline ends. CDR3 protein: CASTTGLLSTEAFF. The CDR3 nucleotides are TGTGCCAGCACCACGGGACTTCTAAGCACTGAAGCTTTCTTT.

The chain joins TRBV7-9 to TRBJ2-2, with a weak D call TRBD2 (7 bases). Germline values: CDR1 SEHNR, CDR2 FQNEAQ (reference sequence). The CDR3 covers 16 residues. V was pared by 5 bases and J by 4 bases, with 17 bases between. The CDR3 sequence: CASSDGQSGVTGELFF. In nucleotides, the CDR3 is TGTGCCAGCAGCGACGGACAGAGCGGGGTCACCGGGGAGCTGTTTTTT.

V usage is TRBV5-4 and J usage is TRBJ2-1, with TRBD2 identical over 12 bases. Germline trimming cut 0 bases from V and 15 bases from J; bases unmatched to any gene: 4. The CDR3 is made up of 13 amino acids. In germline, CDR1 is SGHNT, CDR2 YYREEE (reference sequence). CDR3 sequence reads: CASSLGLAGATFF. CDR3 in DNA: TGTGCCAGCAGCTTGGGACTAGCGGGAGCCACGTTCTTC. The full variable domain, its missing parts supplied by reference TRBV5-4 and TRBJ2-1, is ETGVTQSPTHLIKTRGQQVTLRCSSQSGHNTVSWYQQALGQGPQFIFQYYREEENGRGNFPPRFSGLQFPNYSSELNVNALELDDSALYLCASSLGLAGATFFGPGTRLTVL.

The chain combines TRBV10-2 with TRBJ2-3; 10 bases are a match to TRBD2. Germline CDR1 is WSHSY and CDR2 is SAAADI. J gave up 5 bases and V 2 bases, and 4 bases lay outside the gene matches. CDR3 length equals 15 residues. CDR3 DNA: TGCGCCAGCAGTGAGACTAGCGGGGCGGTAGATACGCAGTATTTT. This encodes CASSETSGAVDTQYF.

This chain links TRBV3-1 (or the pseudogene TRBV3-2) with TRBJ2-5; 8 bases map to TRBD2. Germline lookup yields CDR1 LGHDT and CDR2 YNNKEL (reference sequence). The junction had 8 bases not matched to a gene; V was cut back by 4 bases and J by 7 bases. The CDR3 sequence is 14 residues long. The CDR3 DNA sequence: TGTGCCAGCAGCCTGCGGGAGGTCCAGTGGACCCAGTACTTC. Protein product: CASSLREVQWTQYF.

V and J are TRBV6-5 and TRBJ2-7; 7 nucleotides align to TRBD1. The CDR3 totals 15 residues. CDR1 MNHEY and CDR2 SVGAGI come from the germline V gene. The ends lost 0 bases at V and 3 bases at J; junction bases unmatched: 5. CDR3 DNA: TGTGCCAGCAGTTACTCGGGACAGAGGGTCTACGAGCAGTACTTC. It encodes CASSYSGQRVYEQYF.

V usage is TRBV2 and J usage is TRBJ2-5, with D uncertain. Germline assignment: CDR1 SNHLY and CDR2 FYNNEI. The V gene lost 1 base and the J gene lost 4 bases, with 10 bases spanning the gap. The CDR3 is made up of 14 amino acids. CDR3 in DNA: TGTGCCAGCAGTGAAGAGTCTGAGTTAGAGACCCAGTACTTC. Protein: CASSEESELETQYF.

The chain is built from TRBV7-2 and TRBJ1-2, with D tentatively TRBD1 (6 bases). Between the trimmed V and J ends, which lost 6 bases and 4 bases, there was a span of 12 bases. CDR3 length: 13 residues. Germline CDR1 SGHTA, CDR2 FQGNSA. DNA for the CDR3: TGTGCCAGCAGACCGGACAGTTCCTATGGCTACACCTTC. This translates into CASRPDSSYGYTF.

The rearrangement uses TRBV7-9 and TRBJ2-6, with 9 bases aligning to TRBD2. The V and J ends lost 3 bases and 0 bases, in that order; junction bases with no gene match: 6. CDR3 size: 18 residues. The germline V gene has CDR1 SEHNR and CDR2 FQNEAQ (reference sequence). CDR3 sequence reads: CASSLVTSGFSGANVLTF. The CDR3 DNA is TGTGCCAGCAGCTTGGTTACTAGCGGGTTCTCTGGGGCCAACGTCCTGACTTTC.

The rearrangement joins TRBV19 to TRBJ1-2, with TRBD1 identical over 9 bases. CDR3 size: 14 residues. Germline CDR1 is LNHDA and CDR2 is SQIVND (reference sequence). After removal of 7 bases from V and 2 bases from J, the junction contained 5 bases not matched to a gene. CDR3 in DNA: TGTGCCAGTATCCCAGGACAGGGGAACTATGGCTACACCTTC. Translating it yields CASIPGQGNYGYTF.

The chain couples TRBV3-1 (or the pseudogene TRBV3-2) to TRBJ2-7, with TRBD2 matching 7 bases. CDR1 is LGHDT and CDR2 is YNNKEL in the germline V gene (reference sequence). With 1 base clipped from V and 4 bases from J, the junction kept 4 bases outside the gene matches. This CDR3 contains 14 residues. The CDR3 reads CASSQAGRPYEQYF. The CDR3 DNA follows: TGTGCCAGCAGCCAAGCCGGGAGGCCATACGAGCAGTACTTC.

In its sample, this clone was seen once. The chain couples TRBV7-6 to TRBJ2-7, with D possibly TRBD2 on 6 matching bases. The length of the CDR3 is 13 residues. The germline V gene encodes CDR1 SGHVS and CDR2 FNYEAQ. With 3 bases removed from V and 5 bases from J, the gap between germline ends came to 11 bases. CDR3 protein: CASSFYQRDEQYF. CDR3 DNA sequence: TGTGCCAGCAGCTTCTACCAGCGGGACGAGCAGTACTTC.

CDR3 residues: CSGRESLETQYF. As DNA, the CDR3 is TGCAGCGGCCGGGAGAGCCTCGAGACCCAGTACTTC. The chain carries TRBV29-1 and TRBJ2-5; a possible D gene is TRBD2 (6 bases). V was clipped by 7 bases and J by 5 bases, with 14 bases between them. The CDR3 is 12 amino acids. Germline V CDR1 and CDR2: SQVTM, ANQGSEA.

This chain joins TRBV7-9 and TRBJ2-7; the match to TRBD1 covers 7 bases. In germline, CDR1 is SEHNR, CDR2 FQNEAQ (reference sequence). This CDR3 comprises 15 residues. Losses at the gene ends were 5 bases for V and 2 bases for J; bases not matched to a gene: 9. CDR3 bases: TGTGCCAGCAGCACCACGGACAGGACCCCCTACGAGCAGTACTTC. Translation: CASSTTDRTPYEQYF.

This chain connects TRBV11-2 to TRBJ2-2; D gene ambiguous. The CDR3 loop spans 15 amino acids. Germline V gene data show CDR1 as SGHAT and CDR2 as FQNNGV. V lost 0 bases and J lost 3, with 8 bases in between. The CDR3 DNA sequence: TGTGCCAGCAGCTTAGATCTAGAGTACACCGGGGAGCTGTTTTTT. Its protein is CASSLDLEYTGELFF.

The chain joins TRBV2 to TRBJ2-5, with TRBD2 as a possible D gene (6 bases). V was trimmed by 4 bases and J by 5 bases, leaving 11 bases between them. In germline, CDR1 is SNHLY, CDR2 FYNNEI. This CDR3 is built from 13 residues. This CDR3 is CASSGRGLETQYF. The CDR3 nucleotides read TGTGCCAGCAGTGGGAGGGGACTGGAGACCCAGTACTTC. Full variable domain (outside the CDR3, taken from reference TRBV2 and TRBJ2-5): EPEVTQTPSHQVTQMGQEVILRCVPISNHLYFYWYRQILGQKVEFLVSFYNNEISEKSEIFDDQFSVERPDGSNFTLKIRSTKLEDSAMYFCASSGRGLETQYFGPGTRLLVL.

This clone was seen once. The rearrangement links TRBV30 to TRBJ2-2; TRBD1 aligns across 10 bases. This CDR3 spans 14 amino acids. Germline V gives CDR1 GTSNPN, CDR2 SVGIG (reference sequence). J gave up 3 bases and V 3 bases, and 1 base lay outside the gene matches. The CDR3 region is CAWRDRGDTGELFF. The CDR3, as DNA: TGTGCCTGGAGGGACAGGGGGGACACCGGGGAGCTGTTTTTT.

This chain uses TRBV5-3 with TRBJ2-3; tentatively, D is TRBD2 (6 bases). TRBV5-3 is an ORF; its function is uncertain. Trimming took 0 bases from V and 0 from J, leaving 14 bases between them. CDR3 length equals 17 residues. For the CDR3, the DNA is TGTGCCAGAAGCTTGGCGGGACTGAAACATAGCACAGATACGCAGTATTTT. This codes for CARSLAGLKHSTDTQYF.

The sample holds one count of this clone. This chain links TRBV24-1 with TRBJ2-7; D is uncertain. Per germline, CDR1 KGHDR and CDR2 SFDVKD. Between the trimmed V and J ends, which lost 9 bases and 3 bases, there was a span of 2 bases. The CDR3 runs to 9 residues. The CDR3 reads CATLYEQYF. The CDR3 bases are TGTGCCACCCTCTACGAGCAGTACTTC.

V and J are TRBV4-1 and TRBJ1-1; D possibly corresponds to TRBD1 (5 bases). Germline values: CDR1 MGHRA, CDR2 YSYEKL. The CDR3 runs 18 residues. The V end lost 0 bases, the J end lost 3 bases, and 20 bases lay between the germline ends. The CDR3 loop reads CASSQERRTNPRHTEAFF. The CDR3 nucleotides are TGCGCCAGCAGCCAAGAACGTAGGACAAACCCCCGGCACACTGAAGCTTTCTTT.

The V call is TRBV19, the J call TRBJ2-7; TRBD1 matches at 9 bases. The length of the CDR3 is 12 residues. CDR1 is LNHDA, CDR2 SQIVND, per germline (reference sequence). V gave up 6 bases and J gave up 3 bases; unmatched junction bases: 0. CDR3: CASRGQGYEQYF. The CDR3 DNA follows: TGTGCCAGTAGGGGACAGGGCTACGAGCAGTACTTC.